The present T cell receptor beta chain was sequenced within a study of shared clonotypes between healthy human individuals. Study-wide points: The low donor count limited represented genetic and exposure-history diversity.

This table comes from immunoSEQ multiplex PCR, and its TCRdb copy is limited to in-frame clones, with some not included. The sample has roughly 770,000 clones; 96% are singletons. About this clone itself: Its antigen is currently unknown.

Naive CD8 isolation took CD45RO-negative cells positively selected for CCR7 and excluded terminally differentiated effector memory CD45RA+ cells. Germline assignment: CDR1 SEHNR and CDR2 FQNEAQ (reference sequence). V lost 5 bases to trimming and J lost 3 bases, with 13 bases between them. The CDR3 extends over 14 amino acids. This chain joins TRBV7-9 and TRBJ1-1; D remains ambiguous. The receptor was isolated from a man in his thirties or forties in good health. The specimen was naive CD8+ T cells sorted from blood. CDR3 in amino acids: CASSPPVSDTEAFF. The CDR3 nucleotides read TGTGCCAGCAGCCCCCCCGTTAGTGACACTGAAGCTTTCTTT. Combining the CDR3 with reference TRBV7-9 and TRBJ1-1 gives the whole variable domain DTGVSQNPRHKITKRGQNVTFRCDPISEHNRLYWYRQTLGQGPEFLTYFQNEAQLEKSRLLSDRFSAERPKGSFSTLEIQRTEQGDSAMYLCASSPPVSDTEAFFGQGTRLTVV.